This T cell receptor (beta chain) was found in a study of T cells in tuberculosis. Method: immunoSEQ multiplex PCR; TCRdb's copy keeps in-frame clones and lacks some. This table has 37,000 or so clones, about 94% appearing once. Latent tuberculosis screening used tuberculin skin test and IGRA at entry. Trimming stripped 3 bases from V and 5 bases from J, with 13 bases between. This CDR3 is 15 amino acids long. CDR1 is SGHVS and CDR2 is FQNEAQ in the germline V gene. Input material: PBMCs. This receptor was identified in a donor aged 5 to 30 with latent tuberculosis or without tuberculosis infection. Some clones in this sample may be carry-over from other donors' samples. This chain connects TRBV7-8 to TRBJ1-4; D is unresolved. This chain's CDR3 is CASSFSEGGNEKLFF. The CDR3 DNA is TGTGCCAGCAGCTTTTCGGAAGGAGGGAATGAAAAACTGTTTTTT.